Presented here are 5 T cell receptor beta chains from one specimen sequenced in a study of cytomegalovirus exposure and HLA in healthy donors (dated by TCRdb to about 2017). The library relied on the immunoSEQ multiplex PCR assay. For the multiplex PCR, a mixture combining 60 forward primers for TCR Vbeta segments and 13 reverse primers for TCR Jbeta segments was used. Held by TCRdb, this immuneACCESS table contains in-frame sequences only and omits some clones. Under half of the omission traces to an unresolved V gene where checked; the cause of the rest is unknown. The sample profile shows 150,000 to 200,000 clones; more than 70% of them were found once. Around 0.97% of the sample lies in the top ten. Sequencing used PBMCs. The receptors here all came from a man aged 25 to 40 in good health and CMV-seronegative.

V gene TRBV5-5 combines with J gene TRBJ1-5; 7 bases match TRBD1. V was clipped by 5 bases and J by 2 bases; unmatched bases: 10. Germline CDR1 and CDR2: SGHKS and YYEKEE (reference sequence). The CDR3 sequence is 16 residues long. CDR3 loop: CASRAVPTGRNQPQHF. CDR3 bases: TGTGCCAGCAGGGCGGTCCCGACAGGGCGCAATCAGCCCCAGCATTTT.

The chain has TRBV6-1 and TRBJ2-7; a weak D match, TRBD2 (6 bases). V was clipped by 3 bases and J by 2 bases, with 11 bases between them. The CDR3 loop spans 14 amino acids. Looked up from germline, CDR1 is MNHNS and CDR2 is SASEGT. The DNA for the CDR3 is TGTGCCAGCAGTGAGCAGGGACTGACCTACGAGCAGTACTTC. As protein: CASSEQGLTYEQYF.

In its sample, this clone was seen once. The chain combines TRBV5-5 with TRBJ2-7; 10 bases agree with TRBD1. Trimming removed 2 bases from V and 7 bases from J; junction bases left unmatched: 9. The CDR3 covers 15 residues. Germline CDR1 is SGHKS and CDR2 is YYEKEE (reference sequence). For the CDR3, the DNA is TGTGCCAGCAGCTTCGACGGGACAGGGGTACGGGAGCAGTACTTC. Translation: CASSFDGTGVREQYF.

This CDR3 is CATSSLTGGGGYEQYF. The CDR3 bases are TGTGCCACCAGCTCTCTGACCGGCGGGGGGGGGTACGAGCAGTACTTC. The rearrangement links TRBV15 to TRBJ2-7; 9 nucleotides match TRBD2. The CDR3 extends over 16 amino acids. From germline, CDR1 is LNHNV and CDR2 YYDKDF (reference sequence). V lost 5 bases and J lost 4; bases outside the gene matches: 12.

The chain has TRBV5-4 and TRBJ2-2; D remains unclear. This CDR3 is 16 amino acids long. Per germline, CDR1 SGHNT and CDR2 YYREEE (reference sequence). Trimming removed 0 bases at V and 3 bases at J, with 12 bases between. The CDR3 DNA sequence: TGTGCCAGCAGCTTGGCGCGCGGAATGGACACCGGGGAGCTGTTTTTT. The encoded protein is CASSLARGMDTGELFF.